Presented here are 16 T cell receptor beta chains from one specimen sequenced in a study of cytomegalovirus exposure and HLA in healthy donors. The study ran its PCR with 60 Vbeta and 13 Jbeta primers. Repertoires were generated with immunoSEQ multiplex PCR, while TCRdb's copy carries only in-frame clones and drops some. This table has 150,000 to 200,000 clones, around 87% appearing once. The sequencing sample was made of PBMCs. The receptors here all came from a boy aged 2 to 10 in good health and CMV-seronegative.

This clone was found a few times. This chain joins TRBV2 and TRBJ2-7, with D unresolved. Germline assignment: CDR1 SNHLY and CDR2 FYNNEI. The CDR3 spans 14 residues. V was clipped by 4 bases and J by 2 bases, with 12 bases between them. The DNA of the CDR3 is TGTGCCAGCAGTGTGGTAGCCAGCGCCTACGAGCAGTACTTC. Protein: CASSVVASAYEQYF.

This rearrangement joins TRBV7-6 to TRBJ2-1; D not certain. Germline assignment: CDR1 SGHVS and CDR2 FNYEAQ. Trimming removed 5 bases at V and 5 bases at J, with 7 bases between. The CDR3 is 12 residues long. The CDR3: CASSLGNNEQFF. CDR3 sequence (DNA): TGTGCCAGCAGCCTCGGTAACAATGAGCAGTTCTTC. Full variable domain (outside the CDR3, taken from reference TRBV7-6 and TRBJ2-1): GAGVSQSPRYKVTKRGQDVALRCDPISGHVSLYWYRQALGQGPEFLTYFNYEAQQDKSGLPNDRFSAERPEGSISTLTIQRTEQRDSAMYRCASSLGNNEQFFGPGTRLTVL.

The J gene is TRBJ1-3, the V gene TRBV28; D unclear. Germline lookup yields CDR1 MDHEN and CDR2 SYDVKM. Between the trimmed V and J ends, which lost 3 bases and 3 bases, there was a span of 9 bases. The length of the CDR3 is 14 residues. The CDR3 protein is CASSFRRDGNTIYF. CDR3 in DNA: TGTGCCAGCAGTTTTCGGAGGGATGGAAACACCATATATTTT.

The J gene is TRBJ1-2, the V gene TRBV19, with D possibly being TRBD1 (6 bases). The CDR3 has 14 residues. V lost 5 bases to trimming and J lost 6 bases, with 16 bases between them. Germline assignment: CDR1 LNHDA and CDR2 SQIVND (reference sequence). This chain's CDR3 is CASSVSRGVNGYTF. CDR3 DNA sequence: TGTGCCAGTAGTGTCTCCAGGGGAGTAAATGGCTACACCTTC. Looking up the rest from reference TRBV19 and TRBJ1-2 gives the full variable domain: DGGITQSPKYLFRKEGQNVTLSCEQNLNHDAMYWYRQDPGQGLRLIYYSQIVNDFQKGDIAEGYSVSREKKESFPLTVTSAQKNPTAFYLCASSVSRGVNGYTFGSGTRLTVV.

The CDR3: CASSLNGMRGYTF. The DNA of the CDR3 is TGTGCCAGCAGCTTGAACGGGATGAGGGGCTACACCTTC. The chain carries TRBV5-6 and TRBJ1-2; no definite D call. There are 13 residues in the CDR3. CDR1 SGHDT and CDR2 YYEEEE come from the germline V gene. Trimming left V 1 base short and J 8 bases short, with 12 bases between.

The chain carries TRBV7-6 and TRBJ2-2; weak D call: TRBD2 (6 bases). This CDR3 is 15 amino acids long. V dropped 5 bases and J dropped 4 bases, with 14 bases sitting between them. Looked up from germline, CDR1 is SGHVS and CDR2 is FNYEAQ. The CDR3 DNA reads TGTGCCAGCAGCCCTGTTGGGGGGTTCACCGGGGAGCTGTTTTTT. Translating gives CASSPVGGFTGELFF.

The chain combines TRBV9 with TRBJ1-1; D not resolved. Germline CDR1 reads SGDLS; CDR2 reads YYNGEE. Trimming shortened V by 2 bases and J by 8 bases, and 10 bases separated the two germline ends. CDR3 length: 12 amino acids. CDR3 bases: TGTGCCAGCAGCGTCCAAGGCAGGGAAGCTTTCTTT. Its protein product is CASSVQGREAFF.

The chain couples TRBV5-1 to TRBJ2-5; 9 nucleotides align to TRBD2. V trimming: 4 bases; J trimming: 3 bases; junction bases outside the gene matches: 7. Germline CDR1 and CDR2: SGHRS and YFSETQ. This CDR3 contains 15 residues. CDR3 in DNA: TGCGCCAGCAGCGTGCAAGGCGGGAGGGAAGAGACCCAGTACTTC. Translation gives CASSVQGGREETQYF.

There are a few counts of this clone. The V call is TRBV6-5, the J call TRBJ2-7, with a tentative D call TRBD2 (6 bases). The CDR3 is made up of 14 amino acids. Trimming removed 3 bases from V and 1 base from J, with 10 bases in between. The V gene's germline CDR1 is MNHEY and CDR2 SVGAGI. This CDR3 is CASSYVGGSYEQYF. The CDR3 DNA sequence: TGTGCCAGCAGTTATGTGGGGGGTTCCTACGAGCAGTACTTC.

This chain connects TRBV7-9 to TRBJ2-2; D might be TRBD1 (5 bases). The ends were cut back, 5 bases at V and 4 bases at J, with 11 bases in the middle. CDR3 length: 14 amino acids. In germline, CDR1 is SEHNR, CDR2 FQNEAQ (reference sequence). The CDR3 coding sequence is TGTGCCAGCAGCCCGCAGGGCTTCACCGGGGAGCTGTTTTTT. Protein product: CASSPQGFTGELFF.

The rearrangement uses TRBV9 and TRBJ2-7; D might be TRBD1 (6 bases). V was cut by 0 bases and J by 2 bases, with 12 bases left in between. The length of the CDR3 is 15 residues. The V gene's germline CDR1 is SGDLS and CDR2 YYNGEE. CDR3 loop: CASSVGAGVTYEQYF. The CDR3 bases are TGTGCCAGCAGCGTAGGGGCAGGGGTCACCTACGAGCAGTACTTC.

The chain employs TRBV9 and TRBJ2-3; 11 nucleotides agree with TRBD2. The CDR3 totals 17 residues. Trimming at V came to 3 bases and at J to 2 bases, leaving 8 bases not matched to a gene. From germline, CDR1 is SGDLS and CDR2 YYNGEE. The CDR3 region is CASSGALAGGFTDTQYF. CDR3 coding DNA: TGTGCCAGCAGCGGGGCTTTAGCGGGGGGGTTCACAGATACGCAGTATTTT. The complete variable domain, with remaining parts taken from reference TRBV9 and TRBJ2-3, reads DSGVTQTPKHLITATGQRVTLRCSPRSGDLSVYWYQQSLDQGLQFLIQYYNGEERAKGNILERFSAQQFPDLHSELNLSSLELGDSALYFCASSGALAGGFTDTQYFGPGTRLTVL.

CDR3 sequence: CASSPPRSPYEQYF. DNA of the CDR3: TGTGCCAGCAGTCCCCCGAGGAGCCCCTACGAGCAGTACTTC. This rearrangement joins TRBV28 to TRBJ2-7; the D is unclear. CDR1 is MDHEN and CDR2 is SYDVKM in the germline V gene. This CDR3 is 14 amino acids long. V was pared by 5 bases and J by 2 bases, with 13 bases between.

This chain connects TRBV2 to TRBJ1-6; TRBD1 agrees at 7 bases. CDR1 is SNHLY and CDR2 is FYNNEI in the germline V gene. The CDR3 has 14 residues. The junction had 14 bases not matched to a gene; V was cut back by 8 bases and J by 13 bases. The CDR3 DNA follows: TGTGCCAGCCGGACAGGCGTTATAATTCACCCCCTCCACTTT. Translating it yields CASRTGVIIHPLHF. Full variable domain (remainder filled in from reference TRBV2 and TRBJ1-6): EPEVTQTPSHQVTQMGQEVILRCVPISNHLYFYWYRQILGQKVEFLVSFYNNEISEKSEIFDDQFSVERPDGSNFTLKIRSTKLEDSAMYFCASRTGVIIHPLHFGNGTRLTVT.

This chain uses TRBV19 with TRBJ2-7; D is possibly TRBD2 (5 bases). The V gene's germline CDR1 is LNHDA and CDR2 SQIVND (reference sequence). The CDR3 is 13 residues long. Trimming took off 5 bases at V and 6 bases at J, with 14 bases between the two ends. The CDR3 nucleotides are TGTGCCAGTAGTCAGGAAGTTGCGGGCGAGCAGTACTTC. This translates into CASSQEVAGEQYF.

This chain uses TRBV9 with TRBJ2-1, with D tentatively TRBD1 (6 bases). The germline V gene encodes CDR1 SGDLS and CDR2 YYNGEE. The length of the CDR3 is 15 residues. The V end lost 0 bases, the J end lost 6 bases, and 13 bases lay between the germline ends. The CDR3 DNA is TGTGCCAGCAGCGTAGTCTCCATGGACAGCAATGAGCAGTTCTTC. Amino acids: CASSVVSMDSNEQFF.